A single sample is the source of the 17 T cell receptor beta chains below, sequenced in a study of T-cell reconstitution after alpha-beta-depleted transplantation in children. The TCRbeta library incorporated unique molecular identifiers. In TCRdb, the PCR reads were re-called with MiXCR into one record per CDR3 protein. The sample holds approximately 230,000 distinct CDR3 sequences; under 30% are singletons and the top ten take 4% to 6%. This specimen consisted of PBMCs, mostly from graft donor cells, obtained 360 days after TCRalphabeta/CD19-depleted stem cell transplant. The receptors were sampled from a female patient between 2 and 15 years old who had a stem cell transplant for congenital amegakaryocytic thrombocytopenia, so the T cells may come from the graft donor.

The chain has TRBV28 and TRBJ2-7, with D maybe TRBD1 (6 bases). The CDR3 has 17 residues. With 6 bases removed from V and 4 bases from J, the gap between germline ends came to 25 bases. Germline CDR1 is MDHEN and CDR2 is SYDVKM. CDR3 amino acids: CASRSPLQGKSIYEQYF. CDR3 coding DNA: TGTGCCAGCAGATCGCCACTACAGGGTAAATCTATTTACGAGCAGTACTTC.

The chain has TRBV25-1 and TRBJ2-1; D remains unclear. This CDR3 is built from 15 residues. V lost 2 bases to trimming and J lost 3 bases, with 11 bases between them. Germline V lookup: CDR1 MGHDK, CDR2 SYGVNS. CDR3 sequence (DNA): TGTGCCAGCAGTGAACTTCTCGGTAGCTACAATGAGCAGTTCTTC. Its protein is CASSELLGSYNEQFF.

The gene calls are TRBV24-1 and TRBJ2-1; D possibly uses TRBD1 or TRBD2 (5 bases each). This CDR3 comprises 13 residues. CDR1 is KGHDR and CDR2 is SFDVKD in the germline V gene. With 5 bases removed from V and 14 bases from J, the gap between germline ends came to 18 bases. CDR3 coding DNA: TGTGCCACCAGTGGAAAAACGCCGGGACGGGAGTTCTTC. It yields the protein CATSGKTPGREFF.

This clonotype was recorded a few times. The junction departs from germline at one end; a sequencing error may be responsible. This chain links TRBV20-1 with TRBJ2-7; 8 bases agree with TRBD1. Per the germline V gene, CDR1 is DFQATT and CDR2 is SNEGSKA (reference sequence). The CDR3 loop spans 17 amino acids. This CDR3 is CSAREVGNAGTGGSLRF. The CDR3 DNA reads as TGCAGTGCTAGAGAAGTGGGAAACGCCGGGACAGGAGGGAGCCTTAGATTC.

V usage is TRBV30 and J usage is TRBJ2-7; TRBD1 matches at 11 bases. The CDR3 extends over 15 amino acids. The V gene's germline CDR1 is GTSNPN and CDR2 SVGIG (reference sequence). The V and J ends lost 0 bases and 5 bases, in that order; junction bases with no gene match: 6. DNA of the CDR3: TGTGCCTGGAGTGTCCGGCGGACAGGGGGCAACGAGCAGTACTTC. This gives the protein CAWSVRRTGGNEQYF.

The chain joins TRBV15 to TRBJ2-3, with D tentatively TRBD1 or TRBD2 (5 bases each). Germline CDR1 LNHNV, CDR2 YYDKDF (reference sequence). The CDR3 runs 17 residues. Trimming removed 8 bases at V and 1 base at J, with 22 bases between. The CDR3 DNA reads TGTGCCACCTCCCGTCGGGGACGATCACGGGGCACAGATACGCAGTATTTT. The encoded protein is CATSRRGRSRGTDTQYF.

This clonotype was seen a few times. This chain connects TRBV20-1 to TRBJ2-7, with a possible D match to TRBD1 (7 bases). The germline V gene has CDR1 DFQATT and CDR2 SNEGSKA (reference sequence). V dropped 3 bases and J dropped 3 bases, with 15 bases sitting between them. CDR3 length: 14 residues. Here the CDR3 reads CSASGRQGFYEQYF. The CDR3 DNA reads as TGCAGTGCTAGCGGGAGACAGGGCTTCTACGAGCAGTACTTC.

The V gene is TRBV4-1, the J gene TRBJ2-7; 9 bases fit TRBD2. The germline V gene has CDR1 MGHRA and CDR2 YSYEKL. After removal of 2 bases from V and 3 bases from J, the junction contained 11 bases not matched to a gene. The CDR3 length is 17 residues. DNA of the CDR3: TGCGCCAGCAGCCAACTCCCCGGGCTAGCGGGAATCTACGAGCAGTACTTC. Its translation is CASSQLPGLAGIYEQYF.

In its sample, this clonotype was seen a few times. The gene calls are TRBV11-3 and TRBJ2-2, with D hard to call. Germline V lookup: CDR1 SGHNT, CDR2 YENEEA. The CDR3 has 13 amino acids. Deletions cut 6 bases from V and 1 base from J, with 6 bases between. The CDR3 here is CASSNGNTGELFF. CDR3 nucleotides: TGTGCCAGCAGTAACGGGAACACCGGGGAGCTGTTTTTT.

This clonotype was picked up many times. The chain is built from TRBV14 and TRBJ1-6, with D unresolved. This CDR3 spans 15 amino acids. The V gene's germline CDR1 is SGHDN and CDR2 FVKESK. V lost 1 base and J lost 7, with 11 bases in between. The CDR3 is CASSQVGIWNSPLHF. In nucleotides, the CDR3 is TGTGCCAGCAGCCAAGTTGGGATTTGGAATTCACCCCTCCACTTT. Looking up the rest from reference TRBV14 and TRBJ1-6 gives the full variable domain: EAGVTQFPSHSVIEKGQTVTLRCDPISGHDNLYWYRRVMGKEIKFLLHFVKESKQDESGMPNNRFLAERTGGTYSTLKVQPAELEDSGVYFCASSQVGIWNSPLHFGNGTRLTVT.

This clonotype has more than one count but fewer than ten. The CDR3 is CASSLTGIYYGYTF. In nucleotides, the CDR3 is TGTGCCAGCAGTTTAACCGGGATCTACTATGGCTACACCTTC. The chain uses TRBV28 and TRBJ1-2; unclear D gene. The CDR3 is 14 amino acids. CDR1 is MDHEN and CDR2 is SYDVKM in the germline V gene. V was pared by 2 bases and J by 3 bases, with 10 bases between.

This clonotype was detected only a few times. V and J are TRBV3-1 and TRBJ2-1; TRBD2 might be the D (5 bases). CDR1 is LGHDT and CDR2 is YNNKEL in the germline V gene (reference sequence). V was clipped by 6 bases and J by 8 bases, with 17 bases between them. The CDR3 has 14 residues. CDR3 in amino acids: CASSPAWEIHEQFF. CDR3 DNA sequence: TGTGCCAGCAGTCCCGCCTGGGAGATTCATGAGCAGTTCTTC.

This clonotype was counted a few times. The CDR3 sequence is CSASIRGAEHQPQHF. The DNA for the CDR3 is TGCAGTGCAAGCATCAGAGGGGCCGAGCATCAGCCCCAGCATTTT. The rearrangement uses TRBV20-1 and TRBJ1-5; D may be TRBD1 (5 bases). This CDR3 has 15 amino acids. The V gene lost 6 bases and the J gene lost 5 bases, with 20 bases spanning the gap. From germline, CDR1 is DFQATT and CDR2 SNEGSKA (reference sequence).

This clonotype was picked up a small number of times. The chain couples TRBV4-2 to TRBJ2-3; 8 nucleotides match TRBD2. Germline trimming cut 1 base from V and 3 bases from J; bases unmatched to any gene: 9. The germline V gene encodes CDR1 LGHNA and CDR2 YNFKEQ. This CDR3 is built from 17 residues. CDR3 bases: TGTGCCAGCAGCCAAGCGCCGATAGCGGGGCGGACAGATACGCAGTATTTT. Translated, it gives CASSQAPIAGRTDTQYF.

A few counts support this clonotype. The chain joins TRBV7-9 to TRBJ1-5, with TRBD1 matching 10 bases. Germline CDR1 reads SEHNR; CDR2 reads FQNEAQ (reference sequence). The V and J ends lost 5 bases and 6 bases, in that order; junction bases with no gene match: 7. This CDR3 is built from 15 residues. CDR3 nucleotide sequence: TGTGCCAGCAGCCTCGACAGGGGGCCTCTTCAGCCCCAGCATTTT. Translated, it gives CASSLDRGPLQPQHF. Full variable domain (remainder filled in from reference TRBV7-9 and TRBJ1-5): DTGVSQNPRHKITKRGQNVTFRCDPISEHNRLYWYRQTLGQGPEFLTYFQNEAQLEKSRLLSDRFSAERPKGSFSTLEIQRTEQGDSAMYLCASSLDRGPLQPQHFGDGTRLSIL.

The chain uses TRBV7-9 and TRBJ2-3; D might be TRBD2 (6 bases). This CDR3 spans 15 amino acids. CDR1 is SEHNR, CDR2 FQNEAQ, per germline (reference sequence). V gave up 4 bases and J gave up 3 bases, with 14 bases separating them. The CDR3: CASSSYRDSTDTQYF. The CDR3 nucleotides read TGTGCCAGCAGCTCCTACCGGGACTCAACAGATACGCAGTATTTT.

This rearrangement joins TRBV24-1 to TRBJ1-5; 7 bases match TRBD1. The CDR3 is made up of 15 amino acids. Germline V lookup: CDR1 KGHDR, CDR2 SFDVKD. Losses at the gene ends were 6 bases for V and 5 bases for J; bases not matched to a gene: 9. CDR3 sequence: CATSQSGGSYQPQHF. The CDR3 DNA reads TGTGCCACCAGTCAGTCAGGGGGGTCCTATCAGCCCCAGCATTTT.